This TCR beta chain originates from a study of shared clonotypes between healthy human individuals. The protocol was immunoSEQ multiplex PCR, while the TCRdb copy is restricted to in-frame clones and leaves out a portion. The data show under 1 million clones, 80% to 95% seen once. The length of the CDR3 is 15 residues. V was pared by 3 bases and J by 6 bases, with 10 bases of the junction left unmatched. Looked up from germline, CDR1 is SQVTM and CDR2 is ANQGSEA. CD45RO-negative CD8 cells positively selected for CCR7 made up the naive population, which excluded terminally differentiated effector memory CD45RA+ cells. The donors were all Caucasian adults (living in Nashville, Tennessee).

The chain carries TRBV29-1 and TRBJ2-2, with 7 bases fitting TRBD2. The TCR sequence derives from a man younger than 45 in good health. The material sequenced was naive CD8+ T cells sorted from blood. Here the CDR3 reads CSVEALARESGELFF. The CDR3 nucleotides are TGCAGCGTTGAGGCCCTCGCGCGGGAGTCCGGGGAGCTGTTTTTT.